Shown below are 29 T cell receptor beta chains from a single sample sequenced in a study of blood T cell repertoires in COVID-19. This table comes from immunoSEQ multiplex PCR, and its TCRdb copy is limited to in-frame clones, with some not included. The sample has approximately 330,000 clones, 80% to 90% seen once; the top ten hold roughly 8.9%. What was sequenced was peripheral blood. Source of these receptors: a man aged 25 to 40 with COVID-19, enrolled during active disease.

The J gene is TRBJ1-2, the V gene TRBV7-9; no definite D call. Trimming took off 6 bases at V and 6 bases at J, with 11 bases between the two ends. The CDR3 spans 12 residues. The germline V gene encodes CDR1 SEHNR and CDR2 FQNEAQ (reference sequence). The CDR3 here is CASRFTLDGYTF. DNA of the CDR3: TGTGCCAGCAGGTTTACTTTGGATGGCTACACCTTC. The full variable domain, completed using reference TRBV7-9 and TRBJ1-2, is DTGVSQNPRHKITKRGQNVTFRCDPISEHNRLYWYRQTLGQGPEFLTYFQNEAQLEKSRLLSDRFSAERPKGSFSTLEIQRTEQGDSAMYLCASRFTLDGYTFGSGTRLTVV.

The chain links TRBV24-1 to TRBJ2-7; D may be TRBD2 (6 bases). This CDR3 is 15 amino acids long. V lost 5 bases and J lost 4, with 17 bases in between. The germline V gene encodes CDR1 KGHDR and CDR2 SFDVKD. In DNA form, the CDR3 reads TGTGCCACCAGTGGGTCCGGGACTCTTAGTTACGAGCAGTACTTC. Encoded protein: CATSGSGTLSYEQYF.

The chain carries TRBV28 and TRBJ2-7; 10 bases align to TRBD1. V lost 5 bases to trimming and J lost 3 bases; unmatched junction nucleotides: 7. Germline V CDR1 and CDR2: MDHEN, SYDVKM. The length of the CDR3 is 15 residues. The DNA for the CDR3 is TGTGCCAGCAGTCTGCGGGACAGGGGCCTCTACGAGCAGTACTTC. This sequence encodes CASSLRDRGLYEQYF. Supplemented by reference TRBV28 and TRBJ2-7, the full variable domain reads DVKVTQSSRYLVKRTGEKVFLECVQDMDHENMFWYRQDPGLGLRLIYFSYDVKMKEKGDIPEGYSVSREKKERFSLILESASTNQTSMYLCASSLRDRGLYEQYFGPGTRLTVT.

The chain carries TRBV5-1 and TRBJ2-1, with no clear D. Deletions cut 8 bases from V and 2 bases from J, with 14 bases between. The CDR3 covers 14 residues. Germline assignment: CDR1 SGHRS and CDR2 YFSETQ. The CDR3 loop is CARVRGLPYNEQFF. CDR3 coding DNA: TGCGCCAGGGTCCGCGGTCTCCCCTACAATGAGCAGTTCTTC. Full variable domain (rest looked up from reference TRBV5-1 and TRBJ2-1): KAGVTQTPRYLIKTRGQQVTLSCSPISGHRSVSWYQQTPGQGLQFLFEYFSETQRNKGNFPGRFSGRQFSNSRSEMNVSTLELGDSALYLCARVRGLPYNEQFFGPGTRLTVL.

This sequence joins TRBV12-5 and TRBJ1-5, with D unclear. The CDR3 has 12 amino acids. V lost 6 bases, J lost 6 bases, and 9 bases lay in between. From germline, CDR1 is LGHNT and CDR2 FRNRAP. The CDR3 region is CASGGVFQPQHF. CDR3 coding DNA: TGTGCTAGTGGGGGCGTATTTCAGCCCCAGCATTTT. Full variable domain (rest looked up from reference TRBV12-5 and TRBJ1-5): DARVTQTPRHKVTEMGQEVTMRCQPILGHNTVFWYRQTMMQGLELLAYFRNRAPLDDSGMPKDRFSAEMPDATLATLKIQPSEPRDSAVYFCASGGVFQPQHFGDGTRLSIL.

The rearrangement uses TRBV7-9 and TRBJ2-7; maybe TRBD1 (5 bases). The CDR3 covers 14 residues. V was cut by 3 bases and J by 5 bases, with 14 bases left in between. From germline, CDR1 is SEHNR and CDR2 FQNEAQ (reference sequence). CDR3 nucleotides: TGTGCCAGCAGCTTTGGGCAGGGAATCCACGAGCAGTACTTC. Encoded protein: CASSFGQGIHEQYF.

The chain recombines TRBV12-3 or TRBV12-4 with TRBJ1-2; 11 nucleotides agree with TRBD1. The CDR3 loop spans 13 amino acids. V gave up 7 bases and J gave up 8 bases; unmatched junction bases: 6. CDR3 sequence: CASTRTGGGGYTF. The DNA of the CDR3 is TGTGCCAGCACCAGGACAGGGGGCGGAGGCTACACCTTC.

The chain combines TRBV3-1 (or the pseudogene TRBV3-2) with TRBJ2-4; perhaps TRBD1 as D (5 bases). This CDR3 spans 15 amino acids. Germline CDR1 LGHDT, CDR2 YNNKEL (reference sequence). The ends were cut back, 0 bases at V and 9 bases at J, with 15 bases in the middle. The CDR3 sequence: CASSQDLAGYSIQYF. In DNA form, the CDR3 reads TGTGCCAGCAGCCAAGATTTGGCAGGGTATAGCATTCAGTACTTC.

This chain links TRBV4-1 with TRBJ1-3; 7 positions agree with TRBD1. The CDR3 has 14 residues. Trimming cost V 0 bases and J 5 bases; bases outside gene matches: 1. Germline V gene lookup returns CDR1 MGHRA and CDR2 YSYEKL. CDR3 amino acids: CASSQEQGRNTIYF. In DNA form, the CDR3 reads TGCGCCAGCAGCCAAGAACAGGGGCGAAACACCATATATTTT.

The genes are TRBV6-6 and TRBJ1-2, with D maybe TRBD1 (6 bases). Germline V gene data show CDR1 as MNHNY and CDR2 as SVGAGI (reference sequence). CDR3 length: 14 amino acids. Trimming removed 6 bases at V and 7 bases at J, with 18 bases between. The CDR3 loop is CASRLTGSAAGYTF. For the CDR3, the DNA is TGTGCCAGCAGATTGACAGGATCCGCGGCTGGCTACACCTTC.

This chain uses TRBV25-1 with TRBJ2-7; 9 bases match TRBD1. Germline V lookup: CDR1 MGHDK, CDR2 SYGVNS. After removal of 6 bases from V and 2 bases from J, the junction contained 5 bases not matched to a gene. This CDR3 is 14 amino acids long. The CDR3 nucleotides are TGTGCCAGCAGCGCTAACAGGGGGCCCTACGAGCAGTACTTC. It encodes CASSANRGPYEQYF.

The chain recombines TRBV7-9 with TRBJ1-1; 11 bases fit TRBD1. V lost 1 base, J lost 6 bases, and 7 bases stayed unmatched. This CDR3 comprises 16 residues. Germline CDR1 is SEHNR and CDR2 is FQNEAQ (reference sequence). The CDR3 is CASSLDLRTGGAEAFF. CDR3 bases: TGTGCCAGCAGCTTAGATCTTAGGACAGGGGGCGCTGAAGCTTTCTTT. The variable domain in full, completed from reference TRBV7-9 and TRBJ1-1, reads DTGVSQNPRHKITKRGQNVTFRCDPISEHNRLYWYRQTLGQGPEFLTYFQNEAQLEKSRLLSDRFSAERPKGSFSTLEIQRTEQGDSAMYLCASSLDLRTGGAEAFFGQGTRLTVV.

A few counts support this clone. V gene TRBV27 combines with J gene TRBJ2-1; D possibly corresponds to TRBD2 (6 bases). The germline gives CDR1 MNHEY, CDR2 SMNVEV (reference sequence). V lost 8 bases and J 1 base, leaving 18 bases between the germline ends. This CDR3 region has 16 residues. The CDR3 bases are TGTGCCAGCCTCCCCATAAGCGGGTTATCCTACAATGAGCAGTTCTTC. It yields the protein CASLPISGLSYNEQFF.

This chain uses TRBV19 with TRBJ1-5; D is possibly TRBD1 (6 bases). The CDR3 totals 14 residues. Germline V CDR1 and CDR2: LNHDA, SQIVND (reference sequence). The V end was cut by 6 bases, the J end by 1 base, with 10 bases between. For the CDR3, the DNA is TGTGCCAGTAGGGTCAGGGGCAGCAATCAGCCCCAGCATTTT. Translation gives CASRVRGSNQPQHF.

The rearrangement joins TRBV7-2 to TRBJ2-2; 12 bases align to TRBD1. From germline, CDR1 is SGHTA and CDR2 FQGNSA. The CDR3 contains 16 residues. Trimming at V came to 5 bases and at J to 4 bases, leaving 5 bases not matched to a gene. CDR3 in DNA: TGTGCCAGCAGCACGGGGACAGGGGGCCTCACCGGGGAGCTGTTTTTT. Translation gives CASSTGTGGLTGELFF.

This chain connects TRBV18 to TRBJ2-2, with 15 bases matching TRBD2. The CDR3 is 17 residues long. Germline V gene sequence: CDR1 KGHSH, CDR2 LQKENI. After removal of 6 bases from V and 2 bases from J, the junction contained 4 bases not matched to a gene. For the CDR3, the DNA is TGTGCCAGCTCGAGGACTAGCGGGAGGGAAAACACCGGGGAGCTGTTTTTT. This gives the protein CASSRTSGRENTGELFF.

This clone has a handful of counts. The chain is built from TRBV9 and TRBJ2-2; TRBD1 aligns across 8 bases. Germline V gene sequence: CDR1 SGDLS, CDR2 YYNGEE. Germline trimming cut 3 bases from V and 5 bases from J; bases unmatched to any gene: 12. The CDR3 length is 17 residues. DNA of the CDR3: TGTGCCAGCAGCGCTCACTGGACAGGGAAGGGTACCGGGGAGCTGTTTTTT. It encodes CASSAHWTGKGTGELFF.

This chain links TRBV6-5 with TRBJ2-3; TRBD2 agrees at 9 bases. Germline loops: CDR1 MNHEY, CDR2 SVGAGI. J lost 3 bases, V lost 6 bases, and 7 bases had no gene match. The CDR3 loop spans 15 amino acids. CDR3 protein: CASSLQAGGTDTQYF. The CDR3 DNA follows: TGTGCCAGCAGCCTCCAAGCGGGGGGAACAGATACGCAGTATTTT.

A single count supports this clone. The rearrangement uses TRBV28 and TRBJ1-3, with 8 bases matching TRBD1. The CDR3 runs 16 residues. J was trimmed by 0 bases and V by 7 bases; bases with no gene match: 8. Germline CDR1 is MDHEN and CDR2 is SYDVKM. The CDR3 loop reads CASKVSTGDSGNTIYF. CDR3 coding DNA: TGTGCCAGCAAGGTCTCGACAGGGGACTCTGGAAACACCATATATTTT. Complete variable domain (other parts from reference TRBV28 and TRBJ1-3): DVKVTQSSRYLVKRTGEKVFLECVQDMDHENMFWYRQDPGLGLRLIYFSYDVKMKEKGDIPEGYSVSREKKERFSLILESASTNQTSMYLCASKVSTGDSGNTIYFGEGSWLTVV.

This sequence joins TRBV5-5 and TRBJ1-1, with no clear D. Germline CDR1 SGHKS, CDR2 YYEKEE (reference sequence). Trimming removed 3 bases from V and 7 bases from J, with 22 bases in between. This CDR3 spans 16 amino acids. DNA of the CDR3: TGTGCCAGCAGCTGGCAGAGCAGACTCCCAACCCTTGAAGCTTTCTTT. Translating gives CASSWQSRLPTLEAFF.

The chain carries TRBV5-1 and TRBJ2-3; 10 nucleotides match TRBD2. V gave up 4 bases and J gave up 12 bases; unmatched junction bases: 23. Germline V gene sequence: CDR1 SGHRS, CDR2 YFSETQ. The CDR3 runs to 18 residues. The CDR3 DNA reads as TGCGCCAGCAGCCCTTGGCCGGCTAGCGGGGGACCCGAAGACTTACAGTATTTT. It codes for CASSPWPASGGPEDLQYF. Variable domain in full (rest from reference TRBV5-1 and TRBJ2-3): KAGVTQTPRYLIKTRGQQVTLSCSPISGHRSVSWYQQTPGQGLQFLFEYFSETQRNKGNFPGRFSGRQFSNSRSEMNVSTLELGDSALYLCASSPWPASGGPEDLQYFGPGTRLTVL.

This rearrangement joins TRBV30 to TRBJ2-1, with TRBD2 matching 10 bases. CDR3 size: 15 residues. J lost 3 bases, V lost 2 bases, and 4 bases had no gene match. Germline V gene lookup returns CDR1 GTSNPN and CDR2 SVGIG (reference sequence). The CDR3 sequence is CAWSSGTSVYNEQFF. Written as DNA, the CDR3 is TGTGCCTGGAGTTCCGGGACTAGCGTCTACAATGAGCAGTTCTTC.

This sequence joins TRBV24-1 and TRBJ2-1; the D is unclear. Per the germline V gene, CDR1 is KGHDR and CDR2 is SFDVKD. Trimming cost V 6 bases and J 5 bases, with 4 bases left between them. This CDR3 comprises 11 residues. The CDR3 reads CATSLDNEQFF. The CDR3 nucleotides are TGTGCCACCAGTCTAGACAATGAGCAGTTCTTC.

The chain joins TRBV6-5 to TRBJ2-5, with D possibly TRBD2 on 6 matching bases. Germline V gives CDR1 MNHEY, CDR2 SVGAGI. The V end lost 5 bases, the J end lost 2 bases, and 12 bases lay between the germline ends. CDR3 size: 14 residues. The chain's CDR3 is CASSRAGSQETQYF. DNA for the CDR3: TGTGCCAGCAGTCGGGCGGGGTCACAAGAGACCCAGTACTTC.

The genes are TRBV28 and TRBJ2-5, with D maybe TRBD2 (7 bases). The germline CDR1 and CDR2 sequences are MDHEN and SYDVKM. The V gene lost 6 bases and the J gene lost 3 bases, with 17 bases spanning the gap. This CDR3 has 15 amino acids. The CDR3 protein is CASRGGGAGEETQYF. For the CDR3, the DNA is TGTGCCAGCAGAGGGGGAGGGGCGGGAGAAGAGACCCAGTACTTC.

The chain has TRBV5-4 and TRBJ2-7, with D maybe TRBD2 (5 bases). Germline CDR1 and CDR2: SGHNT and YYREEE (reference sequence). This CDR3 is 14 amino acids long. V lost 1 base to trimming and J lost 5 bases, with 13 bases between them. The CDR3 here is CASSLSQAGNEQYF. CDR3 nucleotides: TGTGCCAGCAGCTTGAGCCAGGCCGGGAACGAGCAGTACTTC.

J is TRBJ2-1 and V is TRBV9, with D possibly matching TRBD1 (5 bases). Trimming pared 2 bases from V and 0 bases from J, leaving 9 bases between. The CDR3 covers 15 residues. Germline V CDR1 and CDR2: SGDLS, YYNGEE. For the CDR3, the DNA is TGTGCCAGCAGCGTTAAGGACAACTCCTACAATGAGCAGTTCTTC. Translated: CASSVKDNSYNEQFF.

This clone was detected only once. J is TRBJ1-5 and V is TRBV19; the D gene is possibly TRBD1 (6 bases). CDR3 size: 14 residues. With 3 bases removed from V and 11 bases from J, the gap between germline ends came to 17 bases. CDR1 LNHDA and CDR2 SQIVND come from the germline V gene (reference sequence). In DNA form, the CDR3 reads TGTGCCAGTAGTATGGACAGATTTGAAGTGGCCCAGCATTTT. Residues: CASSMDRFEVAQHF.

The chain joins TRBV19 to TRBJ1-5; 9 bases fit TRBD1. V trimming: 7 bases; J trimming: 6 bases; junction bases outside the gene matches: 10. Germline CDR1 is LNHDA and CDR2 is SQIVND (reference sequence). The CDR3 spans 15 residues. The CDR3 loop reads CASIGYRGRGQPQHF. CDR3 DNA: TGTGCCAGTATTGGGTACAGGGGGCGCGGTCAGCCCCAGCATTTT.